The 21 T cell receptor beta chains presented below share a single source sample, sequenced in a study of Graves' ophthalmopathy and Graves' hyperthyroidism. Investigators amplified TCR beta CDR3 regions from RNA transcripts. The workflow started with a first-round RT-PCR run with HTBI primers and then moved on to a second-round multiplex PCR. TCRdb reanalysed the multiplex PCR reads using MiXCR and keeps one entry per CDR3 protein. Of a few hundred thousand distinct CDR3 sequences listed, roughly 40% are singletons. Sequencing used peripheral blood or thyroid tissue (not recorded which). The receptor set was obtained from an adult man with Graves' hyperthyroidism.

This sequence joins TRBV29-1 and TRBJ2-7; perhaps D is TRBD1 or TRBD2 (5 bases each). V lost 8 bases to trimming and J lost 1 base, with 12 bases between them. Germline loops: CDR1 SQVTM, CDR2 ANQGSEA. This CDR3 is built from 12 residues. Here the CDR3 DNA reads TGCAGCCTTCGGGACCCGTCCTACGAGCAGTACTTC. Protein sequence: CSLRDPSYEQYF.

The V call is TRBV29-1, the J call TRBJ2-7, with TRBD1 as a possible D gene (6 bases). The germline CDR1 and CDR2 sequences are SQVTM and ANQGSEA. CDR3 length equals 12 residues. Trimming left V 6 bases short and J 1 base short, with 10 bases between. The CDR3 DNA reads TGCAGCGTGCGGACAGTTTCCTACGAGCAGTACTTC. It specifies CSVRTVSYEQYF.

This clonotype was seen only a few times. A single base separates this from a much larger clone, so it may be a read error. The chain has TRBV24-1 and TRBJ1-4, with D possibly matching TRBD1 (5 bases). This CDR3 comprises 13 residues. V dropped 12 bases and J dropped 7 bases, with 17 bases sitting between them. CDR1 is KGHDR and CDR2 is SFDVKD in the germline V gene. This CDR3 is CAARGAEGEKLFF. The CDR3, as DNA: TGTGCCGCCCGAGGGGCAGAGGGTGAAAAACTGTTTTTT.

This chain links TRBV12-3 or TRBV12-4 with TRBJ2-5, with 11 bases matching TRBD2. The CDR3 is made up of 14 amino acids. Trimming at V came to 5 bases and at J to 5 bases, leaving 4 bases not matched to a gene. The DNA of the CDR3 is TGTGCCAGCAGTGAACTAGCGGGAGATGAGACCCAGTACTTC. Amino acids: CASSELAGDETQYF.

The count of this clonotype is one. The chain joins TRBV12-3 or TRBV12-4 to TRBJ2-3; either TRBD1 or TRBD2 may fit D (6 bases each). Trimming shortened V by 8 bases and J by 5 bases, and 17 bases separated the two germline ends. The CDR3 has 14 amino acids. Written as DNA, the CDR3 is TGTGCCAGCGTCGTGGGGGGCCCCATAGATACGCAGTATTTT. This encodes CASVVGGPIDTQYF.

This clonotype was detected ten times or more. CDR3 in amino acids: CASRGRTVRGNQPQHF. The CDR3 DNA sequence: TGTGCCAGTAGGGGCCGGACAGTGCGAGGCAATCAGCCCCAGCATTTT. The chain couples TRBV19 to TRBJ1-5; D may be TRBD1 (6 bases). The CDR3 runs 16 residues. V was shortened by 6 bases and J by 2 bases, with 17 bases between the two germline ends. Germline CDR1 and CDR2: LNHDA and SQIVND (reference sequence).

As DNA, the CDR3 is TGCAGCGCCGAGACTAGCGGTACCTACGAGCAGTACTTC. This codes for CSAETSGTYEQYF. V usage is TRBV29-1 and J usage is TRBJ2-7, with 9 nucleotides matching TRBD2. The germline V gene has CDR1 SQVTM and CDR2 ANQGSEA. The trim removed 7 bases at V and 2 bases at J, leaving 6 bases unmatched. CDR3 length equals 13 residues.

This clonotype has at least ten counts. This sequence joins TRBV20-1 and TRBJ2-7, with 13 bases lining up with TRBD2. Germline V CDR1 and CDR2: DFQATT, SNEGSKA (reference sequence). This CDR3 spans 17 amino acids. V lost 0 bases to trimming and J lost 5 bases; unmatched junction nucleotides: 10. DNA of the CDR3: TGCAGTGCTAGAGATCGCCTAGGACTAGCGGGAGCCCACGAGCAGTACTTC. Amino acids: CSARDRLGLAGAHEQYF.

This clonotype was seen many times. The rearrangement uses TRBV5-8 and TRBJ2-2, with D tentatively TRBD1 (6 bases). The CDR3 runs to 14 residues. Trimming took 6 bases from V and 2 from J, leaving 11 bases between them. Germline CDR1 reads SGHTS; CDR2 reads YDEGEE. For the CDR3, the DNA is TGTGCCAGCACCCGTGGGGGCAACACCGGGGAGCTGTTTTTT. Amino acid sequence: CASTRGGNTGELFF.

This chain connects TRBV5-8 to TRBJ2-7, with D perhaps TRBD1 (6 bases). CDR3 length: 15 amino acids. Germline-derived CDR1 and CDR2 are SGHTS and YDEGEE. Trimming stripped 4 bases from V and 0 bases from J, with 14 bases between. DNA of the CDR3: TGTGCCAGCAGCCCAATAACAGGGAACTCCTACGAGCAGTACTTC. This translates into CASSPITGNSYEQYF.

About this clonotype itself: This may arise from a read error, as a much more abundant clone is one base away. The rearrangement uses TRBV7-9 and TRBJ2-5; D tentatively reads TRBD1 or TRBD2 (5 bases each). Per the germline V gene, CDR1 is SEHNR and CDR2 is FQNEAQ (reference sequence). The CDR3 extends over 14 amino acids. Here the CDR3 reads CASSLVTGLETQHF. DNA of the CDR3: TGTGCCAGCAGCTTAGTTACGGGGCTGGAGACCCAGCACTTC.

Remarks on this clonotype: Being one base from a much bigger clone, this may be a read error. This chain uses TRBV12-3 or TRBV12-4 with TRBJ1-1; D possibly corresponds to TRBD1 (5 bases). The CDR3 totals 12 residues. Trimming shortened V by 5 bases and J by 10 bases, and 14 bases separated the two germline ends. Here the CDR3 reads CASSVPGRVAFF. The CDR3 region has the DNA TGTGCCAGCAGTGTACCAGGGAGAGTAGCTTTCTTT.

The chain employs TRBV29-1 and TRBJ2-5; TRBD2 matches 8 bases. The CDR3 extends over 14 amino acids. The trim removed 4 bases at V and 4 bases at J, leaving 8 bases unmatched. Germline V lookup: CDR1 SQVTM, CDR2 ANQGSEA. The CDR3 DNA is TGCAGCGTTGTGACGCTAGCGGGTGGAGAGACCCAGTACTTC. Encoded protein: CSVVTLAGGETQYF.

The rearrangement links TRBV4-1 to TRBJ1-4; D ambiguous. CDR3 length: 14 amino acids. V dropped 4 bases and J dropped 4 bases, with 10 bases sitting between them. The V gene's germline CDR1 is MGHRA and CDR2 YSYEKL. The CDR3 is CASSPAHLNEKLFF. Written as DNA, the CDR3 is TGCGCCAGCAGCCCAGCTCACCTTAATGAAAAACTGTTTTTT.

At least ten counts were recorded for this clonotype. V usage is TRBV10-3 and J usage is TRBJ1-1; D not resolved. CDR1 is ENHRY, CDR2 SYGVKD, per germline. This CDR3 comprises 12 residues. V was shortened by 7 bases and J by 3 bases, with 9 bases between the two germline ends. The CDR3 region is CAIKALDTEAFF. In DNA form, the CDR3 reads TGTGCCATCAAGGCCCTCGACACTGAAGCTTTCTTT.

This clonotype was seen a few times. The chain couples TRBV6-6 to TRBJ1-2, with D hard to call. The CDR3 spans 14 residues. Germline loops: CDR1 MNHNY, CDR2 SVGAGI (reference sequence). V lost 6 bases, J lost 4 bases, and 15 bases lay in between. The CDR3 DNA reads as TGTGCCAGCAGCCAAGGTAGAAACCTCTATGGCTACACCTTC. Translating it yields CASSQGRNLYGYTF.

This clonotype was seen many times. The gene calls are TRBV6-4 and TRBJ2-2; D is uncertain. The CDR3 spans 14 residues. Between the trimmed V and J ends, which lost 3 bases and 4 bases, there was a span of 9 bases. The germline V gene has CDR1 MRHNA and CDR2 SNTAGT. CDR3 residues: CASSESPGTGELFF. The DNA of the CDR3 is TGTGCCAGCAGTGAATCCCCGGGCACCGGGGAGCTGTTTTTT.

In regard to this clonotype: A much larger clone differs by one base, so this may be a read error. The rearrangement uses TRBV28 and TRBJ1-2; no reliable D call. The CDR3 length is 15 residues. V was shortened by 2 bases and J by 3 bases, with 13 bases between the two germline ends. In germline, CDR1 is MDHEN, CDR2 SYDVKM. The CDR3 is CASSLSTLIDYGYTF. CDR3 nucleotides: TGTGCCAGCAGTTTAAGTACTCTGATTGACTATGGCTACACCTTC.

Comments on this clonotype: A junction boundary mismatches the germline segment, possibly from a read error. V is TRBV7-9 and J is TRBJ1-2; D unresolved. The germline CDR1 and CDR2 sequences are SEHNR and FQNEAQ (reference sequence). This CDR3 region has 16 residues. The CDR3 reads CASSQDKVGRNYGYTF. For the CDR3, the DNA is TGCGCCAGCAGCCAAGACAAAGTTGGGCGGAACTATGGCTACACCTTC.

The table lists this clonotype with many counts. The genes are TRBV15 and TRBJ1-5; tentative D call: TRBD1 (5 bases). This CDR3 has 16 residues. V lost 7 bases and J 0 bases, leaving 16 bases between the germline ends. In germline, CDR1 is LNHNV, CDR2 YYDKDF (reference sequence). The CDR3 sequence is CATTSGGVNSNQPQHF. The CDR3 DNA follows: TGTGCCACCACATCGGGAGGGGTGAATAGCAATCAGCCCCAGCATTTT.

The chain joins TRBV29-1 to TRBJ2-5; 9 nucleotides agree with TRBD1. The CDR3 is made up of 15 amino acids. Germline V gene sequence: CDR1 SQVTM, CDR2 ANQGSEA. Trimming at V came to 6 bases and at J to 5 bases, leaving 13 bases not matched to a gene. CDR3 sequence: CSVSWDRVGGETQYF. DNA for the CDR3: TGCAGCGTCTCCTGGGACAGGGTTGGCGGGGAGACCCAGTACTTC.